This is a list of T cell receptor beta chains from one sample in a study of blood T cell repertoires in COVID-19. The method was immunoSEQ multiplex PCR; TCRdb's version includes in-frame clones alone and lacks a portion of them. The data show about 140,000 clones, approximately 85% seen once. What was sequenced was peripheral blood. Receptors originate from a man aged 50-60 years with acute or convalescent COVID-19. Each CDR3 is given with its conserved first and last residue. The order of the fields is clone size, D gene, V gene, J gene, CDR3 DNA, CDR3 protein. A D gene is named only where the DNA matches it firmly. Not all rows give a size; the values are once, few, many and, for expanded clones, a class.

size: -; D: -; V: TRBV6-5; J: TRBJ2-7; DNA: TGTGCCACCGAACCTAGAGGCTCCTACGAGCAGTACTTC; CDR3: CATEPRGSYEQYF
size: -; D: -; V: TRBV28; J: TRBJ1-6; DNA: TGTGCCAGCAGTTTCGAATGGGAGTCCCTCCACTTT; CDR3: CASSFEWESLHF
size: -; D: TRBD1; V: TRBV25-1; J: TRBJ1-2; DNA: TGTGCCAGCAGTGCTCCCCTGGGACAGGGCGATGGCTACACCTTC; CDR3: CASSAPLGQGDGYTF
size: -; D: -; V: TRBV2; J: TRBJ1-1; DNA: TGTGCCAGCAGTGAATGGCCGGGACTCCAGAACACTGAAGCTTTCTTT; CDR3: CASSEWPGLQNTEAFF
size: -; D: TRBD2; V: TRBV4-1; J: TRBJ2-7; DNA: TGCGCCAGCAGCCAAGTACTAGCGGGGGATTACGAGCAGTACTTC; CDR3: CASSQVLAGDYEQYF
size: -; D: TRBD1; V: TRBV6-6; J: TRBJ2-5; DNA: TGTGCCAGCAGTTACGGGGCAGGGGGTGCCCAAGAGACCCAGTACTTC; CDR3: CASSYGAGGAQETQYF
size: once; D: -; V: TRBV9; J: TRBJ1-1; DNA: TGTGCCAGCAGCGGACCCCAGGGGCAGCGCAACACTGAAGCTTTCTTT; CDR3: CASSGPQGQRNTEAFF
size: once; D: -; V: TRBV11-3; J: TRBJ1-1; DNA: TGTGCCAGCAGCTTAGGAGCGGGGGCGAGAGCTTTCTTT; CDR3: CASSLGAGARAFF
size: -; D: TRBD2; V: TRBV5-1; J: TRBJ2-1; DNA: TGCGCCAGCAGCTTGCTAGCGGGGAATGAGCAGTTCTTC; CDR3: CASSLLAGNEQFF
size: -; D: -; V: TRBV7-9; J: TRBJ1-2; DNA: TGTGCCAGCGTTCCCCAACAGGACTATGGCTACACCTTC; CDR3: CASVPQQDYGYTF
size: -; D: TRBD1; V: TRBV18; J: TRBJ1-3; DNA: TGTGCCAGCTCAAAATCCGGGACAGGGACTGGAAACACCATATATTTT; CDR3: CASSKSGTGTGNTIYF
size: -; D: TRBD2; V: TRBV9; J: TRBJ2-5; DNA: TGTGCCAGCAGCGTGACAGGACTAGCGGGGCCCCAAGAGACCCAGTACTTC; CDR3: CASSVTGLAGPQETQYF
size: -; D: -; V: TRBV7-9; J: TRBJ1-4; DNA: TGTGCCAGCATCCCGGCAGGGTTAACCGAAAAACTGTTTTTT; CDR3: CASIPAGLTEKLFF
size: -; D: -; V: TRBV5-1; J: TRBJ1-6; DNA: TGCGCCAGCAGCGCCGGAGGGGGACTAAATTCACCCCTCCACTTT; CDR3: CASSAGGGLNSPLHF
size: few; D: TRBD2; V: TRBV18; J: TRBJ2-2; DNA: TGTGCCAGCTCACCAACTGCGCGCCTTAGGGCCCCGGGAGGATCCGGGGAGCTGTTTTTT; CDR3: CASSPTARLRAPGGSGELFF
size: -; D: TRBD1; V: TRBV10-3; J: TRBJ2-7; DNA: TGTGCCATCAGTGGGGTAGGTGGGACAGGGAAGGACGAGCAGTACTTC; CDR3: CAISGVGGTGKDEQYF
size: -; D: -; V: TRBV28; J: TRBJ1-2; DNA: TGTGCCAGCAGGGCGGGGGCAGACTATGGCTACACCTTC; CDR3: CASRAGADYGYTF
size: -; D: TRBD2; V: TRBV7-2; J: TRBJ2-1; DNA: TGTGCCAGCAGCATCTCCGGGACTAGGAACAATGAGCAGTTCTTC; CDR3: CASSISGTRNNEQFF
size: -; D: TRBD1; V: TRBV18; J: TRBJ1-2; DNA: TGTGCCAGCTCACCACCGGGACAGGGGGTTCGTGGCTACACCTTC; CDR3: CASSPPGQGVRGYTF
size: -; D: TRBD2; V: TRBV9; J: TRBJ2-1; DNA: TGTGCCAGCAGCGTAGAGCCGGGCGGGGGAAGGAATGAGCAGTTCTTC; CDR3: CASSVEPGGGRNEQFF
size: -; D: TRBD2; V: TRBV4-1; J: TRBJ2-3; DNA: TGCGCCAGCAGCCAAGGGGGACTAGCGGGGGGTCCTAGCACAGATACGCAGTATTTT; CDR3: CASSQGGLAGGPSTDTQYF
size: few; D: -; V: TRBV7-9; J: TRBJ2-7; DNA: TGTGCCAGCAGCCTCGGACAGAACTACGAGCAGTACTTC; CDR3: CASSLGQNYEQYF
size: -; D: -; V: TRBV6-2/TRBV6-3; J: TRBJ1-2; DNA: TGTGCCAGCAGTGCGGCCTCGAGTTGGGAGGGCTACACCTTC; CDR3: CASSAASSWEGYTF
size: -; D: -; V: TRBV5-1; J: TRBJ2-3; DNA: TGCGCCAGCAGCCGGGACTCCACAGATACGCAGTATTTT; CDR3: CASSRDSTDTQYF
size: -; D: -; V: TRBV12-3/TRBV12-4; J: TRBJ2-7; DNA: TGTGCCAGCCCGGAGGTACGGACCTACGAGCAGTACTTC; CDR3: CASPEVRTYEQYF
size: -; D: -; V: TRBV6-5; J: TRBJ1-2; DNA: TGTGCCACCCGTTCGTTTGGGGCCACCTATGGCTACACCTTC; CDR3: CATRSFGATYGYTF
size: -; D: -; V: TRBV28; J: TRBJ2-3; DNA: TGTGCCAGCAGTCTTACGCGCGGCGGCACAGATACGCAGTATTTT; CDR3: CASSLTRGGTDTQYF
size: -; D: -; V: TRBV27; J: TRBJ2-2; DNA: TGTGCCAGCACTAAAAGGGGGGGCACCGGGGAGCTGTTTTTT; CDR3: CASTKRGGTGELFF
size: -; D: TRBD2; V: TRBV4-1; J: TRBJ2-7; DNA: TGCGCCAGCAGCCAAGATTTGGGGGGGTACGAGCAGTACTTC; CDR3: CASSQDLGGYEQYF
size: -; D: TRBD1; V: TRBV27; J: TRBJ1-5; DNA: TGTGCCAGCAGTTTAGGGACAGGCTGGGATCAGCCCCAGCATTTT; CDR3: CASSLGTGWDQPQHF
size: once; D: TRBD2; V: TRBV11-3; J: TRBJ2-1; DNA: TGTGCCAGCAGCTTAGATGGGACTAGCGGGACAAATGAGCAGTTCTTC; CDR3: CASSLDGTSGTNEQFF
size: -; D: TRBD2; V: TRBV25-1; J: TRBJ2-2; DNA: TGTGCCAGCATGAAGAGCGGGGTGAACACCGGGGAGCTGTTTTTT; CDR3: CASMKSGVNTGELFF
size: -; D: -; V: TRBV27; J: TRBJ1-5; DNA: TGTGCCAGCAGAGGAGGGAATCAGCCCCAGCATTTT; CDR3: CASRGGNQPQHF
size: -; D: TRBD1; V: TRBV6-5; J: TRBJ1-3; DNA: TGTGCCAGCAGTTACTCCGCAGGGGGAGGTGGAAACACCATATATTTT; CDR3: CASSYSAGGGGNTIYF
size: -; D: TRBD2; V: TRBV6-1; J: TRBJ2-5; DNA: TGTGCCAGCAGTGATCCTGGGTTATTCGGGGGGTCCGACTACTTC; CDR3: CASSDPGLFGGSDYF
size: -; D: -; V: TRBV11-1; J: TRBJ1-6; DNA: TGTGCCAGCAGCTTAGCGAGTTTCAATTCACCCCTCCACTTT; CDR3: CASSLASFNSPLHF
size: -; D: -; V: TRBV27; J: TRBJ1-6; DNA: TGTGCCAGCAGTTTTGGAGGGGCCCTTAATTCACCCCTCCACTTT; CDR3: CASSFGGALNSPLHF
size: -; D: TRBD1; V: TRBV2; J: TRBJ2-7; DNA: TGTGCCAGCACCGGGACAGACTCCTACGAGCAGTACTTC; CDR3: CASTGTDSYEQYF
size: -; D: -; V: TRBV5-5; J: TRBJ2-1; DNA: TGTGCCAGCAGCTTGGTAACAGGGAGCTACAATGAGCAGTTCTTC; CDR3: CASSLVTGSYNEQFF
size: -; D: TRBD2; V: TRBV6-5; J: TRBJ2-1; DNA: TGTGCCAGCAGGCCACCGGGACTAGCCTACAATGAGCAGTTCTTC; CDR3: CASRPPGLAYNEQFF
size: -; D: TRBD1; V: TRBV5-6; J: TRBJ1-1; DNA: TGTGCCAGCAGCTGGGGGACAGCTAATGAAGCTTTCTTT; CDR3: CASSWGTANEAFF
size: -; D: -; V: TRBV7-3; J: TRBJ1-1; DNA: TGTGCCAGCAGCTTAAAGTCTCTACAGGGAGGGATTTTAAGTGCCACTGAAGCTTTCTTT; CDR3: CASSLKSLQGGILSATEAFF
size: -; D: TRBD1; V: TRBV12-5; J: TRBJ1-4; DNA: TGTGCTAGTGGTTTGGTCCGGACAGGGACGAGGGATAATGAAAAACTGTTTTTT; CDR3: CASGLVRTGTRDNEKLFF
size: -; D: TRBD1; V: TRBV6-5; J: TRBJ1-2; DNA: TGTGCCAGCAGTTACTCGTGGGACAGGGGCCAAGGCTACACCTTC; CDR3: CASSYSWDRGQGYTF
size: -; D: TRBD1; V: TRBV6-5; J: TRBJ1-1; DNA: TGTGCCAGCAGTTTATGGACAGGGTCGGACACTGAAGCTTTCTTT; CDR3: CASSLWTGSDTEAFF
size: -; D: TRBD1; V: TRBV12-3/TRBV12-4; J: TRBJ2-5; DNA: TGTGCCAGCAGTTTACCCCCGGGGGACAGGGAAGACTTC; CDR3: CASSLPPGDREDF
size: -; D: -; V: TRBV13; J: TRBJ2-3; DNA: TGTGCCAGCAGCTTGGGCAGGAGGAGCACAGATACGCAGTATTTT; CDR3: CASSLGRRSTDTQYF
size: -; D: TRBD1; V: TRBV10-3; J: TRBJ1-2; DNA: TGTGCCATCAGTCGGGAGCAGGGGGCTAACTATGGCTACACCTTC; CDR3: CAISREQGANYGYTF
size: once; D: TRBD2; V: TRBV9; J: TRBJ2-1; DNA: TGTGCCAGCAGCCCAGGGAGGGGAGTGGGGTACAATGAGCAGTTCTTC; CDR3: CASSPGRGVGYNEQFF